This TCR beta chain was sequenced during a study of blood T cell repertoires in COVID-19. Study-wide background: The samples span acute and convalescent COVID-19 from the United States, Italy and Spain. In each case, the material was cDNA or gDNA derived from T cells, B-cell-depleted T cells, or PBMCs.

V lost 6 bases and J 1 base, leaving 9 bases between the germline ends. The CDR3 length is 13 residues. From germline, CDR1 is MNHEY and CDR2 SMNVEV (reference sequence). This clone was observed a handful of times. Per the original data handling: Amplification of reference gene primers was used by the study to estimate nucleated cell counts. Sequencing was performed with immunoSEQ multiplex PCR; in TCRdb, only in-frame clones are kept and a portion is missing. V, J and clone size reflect that table, while D and trimming were determined from the DNA. Of roughly 200,000 clones listed, 84% are singletons.

The chain carries TRBV27 and TRBJ1-1; D is ambiguous. The sample comprised peripheral blood. The origin of this receptor is a woman older than 75 with COVID-19, enrolled during active disease. The CDR3 DNA follows: TGTGCCAGCAGATCGACACGGAACACTGAAGCTTTCTTT. Residues: CASRSTRNTEAFF.